Following are 10 T cell receptor beta chains from one sample sequenced in a study of regulatory T cells in long-lasting Graves disease. Time point defined: persistent/refractory GD, antithyroid drugs over 5 years with positive TRAb. After RNA was extracted from PBMCs, the TCR library was made from it. With iRepertoire HTBI primers and Arm-PCR of CDR3 regions, TCR beta libraries were built. TCRdb itself ran the multiplex PCR reads through MiXCR, one entry per CDR3 protein. This sample has more than 300,000 distinct CDR3 sequences, with 20% found just once. Sample: peripheral blood mononuclear cells (PBMCs), taken when the disease was refractory, from a patient treated with antithyroid drugs. The receptors here all came from a female donor with Graves disease.

This clonotype was observed many times. This chain connects TRBV30 to TRBJ1-4, with a weak D call TRBD1 (6 bases). This CDR3 has 15 residues. V was pared by 1 base and J by 8 bases, with 17 bases between. Germline values: CDR1 GTSNPN, CDR2 SVGIG (reference sequence). This chain's CDR3 is CAWSGQAGVREKLFF. For the CDR3, the DNA is TGTGCCTGGAGTGGACAGGCTGGTGTGCGGGAAAAACTGTTTTTT.

This clonotype has a count of ten or more. The J gene is TRBJ2-5, the V gene TRBV24-1; the D gene is possibly TRBD1 (5 bases). Per the germline V gene, CDR1 is KGHDR and CDR2 is SFDVKD. The CDR3 is made up of 19 amino acids. V lost 2 bases and J lost 2, with 23 bases in between. The CDR3 loop reads CATSDSGPRRVGWQETQYF. The CDR3 coding sequence is TGTGCCACCAGTGATTCAGGGCCCCGCAGGGTAGGATGGCAAGAGACCCAGTACTTC.

This clonotype came up many times. The V call is TRBV5-6, the J call TRBJ2-4; D gene unclear. The CDR3 is 14 amino acids. Germline assignment: CDR1 SGHDT and CDR2 YYEEEE. V lost 2 bases and J lost 1, with 7 bases in between. The CDR3 sequence: CASSFVSAKNIQYF. In nucleotides, the CDR3 is TGTGCCAGCAGCTTCGTCTCGGCCAAAAACATTCAGTACTTC.

This clonotype has just a few counts. This sequence joins TRBV18 and TRBJ1-1; D is possibly TRBD1 (5 bases). The CDR3 is 15 amino acids. V was shortened by 4 bases and J by 3 bases, with 15 bases between the two germline ends. Germline V lookup: CDR1 KGHSH, CDR2 LQKENI. The CDR3 DNA sequence: TGTGCCAGCTCACTCCTTCAGGGACGGGACACTGAAGCTTTCTTT. It translates to CASSLLQGRDTEAFF.

The rearrangement joins TRBV6-1 to TRBJ1-3; D is possibly TRBD1 (6 bases). The CDR3 is made up of 14 amino acids. V gave up 6 bases and J gave up 2 bases, with 11 bases separating them. Per germline, CDR1 MNHNS and CDR2 SASEGT. The CDR3 bases are TGTGCCAGCAGGATGGACAGAGCTGGAAACACCATATATTTT. It codes for CASRMDRAGNTIYF.

With respect to this clonotype: It may be a read error: a sequence one base away is much more abundant. DNA of the CDR3: TGTGCCAGCTGCCAAGGGGGAGGCAGGGGGCCCGTGGCTGAAGCTTTCTTT. It translates to CASCQGGGRGPVAEAFF. The chain uses TRBV3-1 and TRBJ1-1; 8 bases are a match to TRBD1. Germline values: CDR1 LGHDT, CDR2 YNNKEL (reference sequence). This CDR3 is 17 amino acids long.

CDR3 coding DNA: TGTGCCAGCAGCGTAGACGGCCTGAGCTCCTACGAGCAGTACTTC. Protein: CASSVDGLSSYEQYF. V usage is TRBV9 and J usage is TRBJ2-7; D is ambiguous. Germline V lookup: CDR1 SGDLS, CDR2 YYNGEE. Trimming stripped 0 bases from V and 0 bases from J, with 10 bases between. The CDR3 length is 15 residues.

There are many counts of this clonotype. The gene calls are TRBV18 and TRBJ1-1; no clear D. From germline, CDR1 is KGHSH and CDR2 LQKENI. The CDR3 contains 12 residues. V lost 7 bases, J lost 1 base, and 7 bases lay in between. CDR3 DNA sequence: TGTGCCAGCTTGAACAGGAACACTGAAGCTTTCTTT. Translated, it gives CASLNRNTEAFF.

This clonotype was seen ten or more times. The genes are TRBV12-3 or TRBV12-4 and TRBJ1-2; D not certain. The CDR3 is 13 residues long. V lost 3 bases, J lost 4 bases, and 9 bases lay in between. The CDR3 DNA reads as TGTGCCAGCAGTTTTGAAAGAGCCTATGGCTACACCTTC. This encodes CASSFERAYGYTF.

This clonotype was observed once. The V call is TRBV11-2, the J call TRBJ2-3; 8 bases fit TRBD1. The CDR3 loop spans 15 amino acids. V dropped 5 bases and J dropped 5; count of bases not matched to a gene: 9. Germline V gene lookup returns CDR1 SGHAT and CDR2 FQNNGV. In DNA, the CDR3 is TGTGCCAGCAGCCCACCGGACAGGGCGATAGATACGCAGTATTTT. Translating gives CASSPPDRAIDTQYF.